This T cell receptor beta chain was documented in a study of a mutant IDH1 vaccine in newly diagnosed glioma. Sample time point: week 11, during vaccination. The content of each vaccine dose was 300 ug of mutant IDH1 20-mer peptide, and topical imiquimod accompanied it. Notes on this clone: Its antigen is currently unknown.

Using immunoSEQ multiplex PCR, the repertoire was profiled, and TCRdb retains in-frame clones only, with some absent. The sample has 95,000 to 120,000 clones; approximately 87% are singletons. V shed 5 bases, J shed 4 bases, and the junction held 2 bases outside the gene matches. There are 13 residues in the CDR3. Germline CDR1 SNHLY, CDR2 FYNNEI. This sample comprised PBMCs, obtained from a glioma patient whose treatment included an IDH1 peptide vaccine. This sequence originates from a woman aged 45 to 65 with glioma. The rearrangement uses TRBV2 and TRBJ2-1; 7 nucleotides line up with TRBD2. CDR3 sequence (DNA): TGTGCCAGCAGTAGGCGGGAGTACAATGAGCAGTTCTTC. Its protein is CASSRREYNEQFF.